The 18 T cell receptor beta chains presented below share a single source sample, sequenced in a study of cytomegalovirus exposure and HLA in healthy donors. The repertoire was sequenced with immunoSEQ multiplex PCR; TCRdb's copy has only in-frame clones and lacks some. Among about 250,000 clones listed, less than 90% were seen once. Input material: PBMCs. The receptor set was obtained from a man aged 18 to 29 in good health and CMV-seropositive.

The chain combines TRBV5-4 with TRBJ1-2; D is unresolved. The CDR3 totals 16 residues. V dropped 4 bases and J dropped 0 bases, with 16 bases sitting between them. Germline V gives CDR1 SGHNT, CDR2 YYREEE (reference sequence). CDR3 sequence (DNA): TGTGCCAGCAGCCCGTCATGGCAGTCAACTAACTATGGCTACACCTTC. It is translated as CASSPSWQSTNYGYTF.

The DNA for the CDR3 is TGTGCCAGCAGCTTGCAGACAGCTAGCACAGATACGCAGTATTTT. It is translated as CASSLQTASTDTQYF. The chain employs TRBV5-4 and TRBJ2-3; D may be TRBD1 (5 bases). Germline V gene sequence: CDR1 SGHNT, CDR2 YYREEE (reference sequence). CDR3 length equals 15 residues. The V gene lost 1 base and the J gene lost 0 bases, with 9 bases spanning the gap. The complete variable domain, with remaining parts taken from reference TRBV5-4 and TRBJ2-3, reads ETGVTQSPTHLIKTRGQQVTLRCSSQSGHNTVSWYQQALGQGPQFIFQYYREEENGRGNFPPRFSGLQFPNYSSELNVNALELDDSALYLCASSLQTASTDTQYFGPGTRLTVL.

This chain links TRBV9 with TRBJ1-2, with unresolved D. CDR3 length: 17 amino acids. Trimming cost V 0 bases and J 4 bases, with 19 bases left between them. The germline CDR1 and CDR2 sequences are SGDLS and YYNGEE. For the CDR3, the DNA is TGTGCCAGCAGCGTAGCCCCCAGGTTCCAAAGTATCTATGGCTACACCTTC. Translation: CASSVAPRFQSIYGYTF.

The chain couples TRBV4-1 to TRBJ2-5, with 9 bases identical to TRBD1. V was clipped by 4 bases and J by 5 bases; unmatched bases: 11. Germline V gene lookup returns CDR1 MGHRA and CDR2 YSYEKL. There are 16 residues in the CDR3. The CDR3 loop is CASSPKQGAGGETQYF. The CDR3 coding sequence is TGCGCCAGCAGCCCTAAACAGGGGGCTGGCGGCGAGACCCAGTACTTC.

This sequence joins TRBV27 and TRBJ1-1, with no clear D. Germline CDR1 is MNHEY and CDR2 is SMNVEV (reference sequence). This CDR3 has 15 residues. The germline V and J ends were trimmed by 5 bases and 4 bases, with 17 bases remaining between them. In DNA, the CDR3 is TGTGCCAGCAGTAAAGAACGAAGGATGGCCACTGAAGCTTTCTTT. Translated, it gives CASSKERRMATEAFF.

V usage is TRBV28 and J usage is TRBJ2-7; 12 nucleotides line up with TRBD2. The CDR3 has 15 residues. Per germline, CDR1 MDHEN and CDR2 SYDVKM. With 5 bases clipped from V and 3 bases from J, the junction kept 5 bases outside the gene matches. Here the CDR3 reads CASSPWTSGNYEQYF. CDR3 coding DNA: TGTGCCAGCAGTCCATGGACTAGCGGGAACTACGAGCAGTACTTC.

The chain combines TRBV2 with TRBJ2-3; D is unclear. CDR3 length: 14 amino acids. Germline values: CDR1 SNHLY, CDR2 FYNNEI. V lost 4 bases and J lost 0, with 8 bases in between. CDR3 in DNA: TGTGCCAGCAGTGGGACGGAGAGCACAGATACGCAGTATTTT. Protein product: CASSGTESTDTQYF. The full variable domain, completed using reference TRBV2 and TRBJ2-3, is EPEVTQTPSHQVTQMGQEVILRCVPISNHLYFYWYRQILGQKVEFLVSFYNNEISEKSEIFDDQFSVERPDGSNFTLKIRSTKLEDSAMYFCASSGTESTDTQYFGPGTRLTVL.

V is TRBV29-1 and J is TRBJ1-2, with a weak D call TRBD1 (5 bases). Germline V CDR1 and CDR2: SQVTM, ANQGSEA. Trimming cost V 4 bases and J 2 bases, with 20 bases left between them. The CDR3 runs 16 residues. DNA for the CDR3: TGCAGCGTTGTTGTGGTCGGGTGGGAGGGGAACTATGGCTACACCTTC. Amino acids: CSVVVVGWEGNYGYTF.

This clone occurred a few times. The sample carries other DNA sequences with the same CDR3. This CDR3 reads CASSETLSNEQFF. The CDR3 region has the DNA TGTGCCAGCAGTGAAACCCTATCCAATGAGCAGTTCTTC. The chain links TRBV6-1 to TRBJ2-1; D is ambiguous. This CDR3 region has 13 residues. The germline V and J ends were trimmed by 2 bases and 6 bases, with 8 bases remaining between them. CDR1 and CDR2 (germline): MNHNS, SASEGT.

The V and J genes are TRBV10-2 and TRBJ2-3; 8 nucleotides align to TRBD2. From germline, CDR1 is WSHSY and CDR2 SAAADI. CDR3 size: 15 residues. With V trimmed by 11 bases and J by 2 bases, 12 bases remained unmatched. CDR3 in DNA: TGCGCCGTCAGTCCGGGACTAGGTCTCACAGATACGCAGTATTTT. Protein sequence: CAVSPGLGLTDTQYF.

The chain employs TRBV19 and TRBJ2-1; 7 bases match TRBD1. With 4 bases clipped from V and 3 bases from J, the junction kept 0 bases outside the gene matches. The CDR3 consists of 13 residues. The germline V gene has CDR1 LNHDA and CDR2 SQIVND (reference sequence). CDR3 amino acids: CASSTGGYNEQFF. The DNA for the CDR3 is TGTGCCAGTAGTACAGGGGGCTACAATGAGCAGTTCTTC. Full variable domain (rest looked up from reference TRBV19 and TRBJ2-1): DGGITQSPKYLFRKEGQNVTLSCEQNLNHDAMYWYRQDPGQGLRLIYYSQIVNDFQKGDIAEGYSVSREKKESFPLTVTSAQKNPTAFYLCASSTGGYNEQFFGPGTRLTVL.

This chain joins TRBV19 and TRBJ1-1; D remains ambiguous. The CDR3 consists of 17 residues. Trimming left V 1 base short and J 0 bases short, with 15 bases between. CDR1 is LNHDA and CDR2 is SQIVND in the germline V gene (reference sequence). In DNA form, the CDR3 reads TGTGCCAGTAGTATAGGAGGGCGGGCTCGGGTGAACACTGAAGCTTTCTTT. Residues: CASSIGGRARVNTEAFF.

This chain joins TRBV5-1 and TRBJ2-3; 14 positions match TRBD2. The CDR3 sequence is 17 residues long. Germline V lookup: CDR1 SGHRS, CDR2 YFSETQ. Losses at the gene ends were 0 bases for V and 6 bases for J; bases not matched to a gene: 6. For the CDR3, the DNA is TGCGCCAGCAGCTTGGGGGGGACTAGCGGGAGAAGCGATACGCAGTATTTT. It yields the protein CASSLGGTSGRSDTQYF. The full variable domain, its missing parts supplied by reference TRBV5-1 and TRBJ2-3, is KAGVTQTPRYLIKTRGQQVTLSCSPISGHRSVSWYQQTPGQGLQFLFEYFSETQRNKGNFPGRFSGRQFSNSRSEMNVSTLELGDSALYLCASSLGGTSGRSDTQYFGPGTRLTVL.

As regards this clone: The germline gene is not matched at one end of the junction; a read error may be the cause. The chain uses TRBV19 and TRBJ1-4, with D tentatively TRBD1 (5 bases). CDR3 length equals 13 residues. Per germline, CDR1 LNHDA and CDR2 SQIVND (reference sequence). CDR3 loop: CATRGVAKEKLFF. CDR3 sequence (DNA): TGTGCCACCAGAGGGGTGGCTAAGGAAAAACTGTTTTTT.

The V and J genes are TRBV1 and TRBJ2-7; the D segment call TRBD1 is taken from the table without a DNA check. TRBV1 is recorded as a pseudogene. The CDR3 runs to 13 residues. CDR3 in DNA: TGCACCAGCAGCCTCCACAGGGGGCACGAGCAGTACTTC. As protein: CTSSLHRGHEQYF.

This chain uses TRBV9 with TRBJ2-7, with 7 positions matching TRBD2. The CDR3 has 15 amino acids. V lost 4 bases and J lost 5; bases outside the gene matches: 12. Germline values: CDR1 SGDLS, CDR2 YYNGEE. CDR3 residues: CASSFSGTHGDEQYF. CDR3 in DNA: TGTGCCAGCAGCTTCAGCGGGACCCATGGGGACGAGCAGTACTTC.

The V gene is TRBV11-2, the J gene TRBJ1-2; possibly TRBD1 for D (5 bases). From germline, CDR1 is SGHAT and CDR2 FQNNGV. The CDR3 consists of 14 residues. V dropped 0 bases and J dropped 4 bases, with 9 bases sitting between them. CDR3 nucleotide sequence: TGTGCCAGCAGCTTAGATTGGGGGGTCTATGGCTACACCTTC. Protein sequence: CASSLDWGVYGYTF. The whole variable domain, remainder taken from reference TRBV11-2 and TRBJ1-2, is EAGVAQSPRYKIIEKRQSVAFWCNPISGHATLYWYQQILGQGPKLLIQFQNNGVVDDSQLPKDRFSAERLKGVDSTLKIQPAKLEDSAVYLCASSLDWGVYGYTFGSGTRLTVV.

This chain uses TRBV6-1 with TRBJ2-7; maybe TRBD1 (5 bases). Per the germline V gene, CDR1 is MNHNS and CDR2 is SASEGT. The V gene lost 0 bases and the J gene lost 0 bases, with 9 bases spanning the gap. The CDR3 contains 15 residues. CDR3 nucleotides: TGTGCCAGCAGTGAAGCTTACAGGAGCTCCTACGAGCAGTACTTC. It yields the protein CASSEAYRSSYEQYF.